The clone carrying this T cell receptor beta chain was recorded once. Antigen unknown. An end of the junction does not agree with germline; a read error may underlie this. Sequencing used immunoSEQ multiplex PCR; TCRdb keeps in-frame clones, though not all of them. The repertoire consists of more than 95,000 clones, with over 90% occurring once and the leading ten covering 4.5% to 5%. This sample stems from a study of T cell responses to AZD1222 COVID-19 vaccine. The CDR3 length is 14 residues. The germline gives CDR1 SQVTM, CDR2 ANQGSEA. Study-wide results and caveats: The study found vaccine-associated CD4 TCRs spanning spike, dominant at 160-218 and 743-854. Females outnumbered males among donors, who were mostly white British; clonal diversity was possibly underestimated. Without day 14 samples, only post-peak T cell repertoires were studied.

This clonotype was sampled from an adult in good health. Material: peripheral blood, obtained on day 0 of AZD1222 vaccination. The chain employs TRBV29-1 and TRBJ2-1; 8 bases align to TRBD2. CDR3 coding DNA: TGCAGCGCTGAAACTAGCGGCCCCTACAATGAGCAGTTCTTC. Residues: CSAETSGPYNEQFF.